This passage covers 15 T cell receptor beta chains from one sample sequenced in a study of blood T cell repertoires in COVID-19. Only in-frame clones appear in the TCRdb table, and some are missing; sequencing was by immunoSEQ multiplex PCR. The table records 90,000 to 100,000 clones, over 80% of them present only once. The specimen was peripheral blood. The origin of the receptors is an elderly man with acute or convalescent COVID-19.

In this sample, this clone turned up once. The chain is built from TRBV28 and TRBJ1-3; D not resolved. The CDR3 is made up of 15 amino acids. V was pared by 5 bases and J by 0 bases, with 11 bases between. Per the germline V gene, CDR1 is MDHEN and CDR2 is SYDVKM. The CDR3 region is CASSPPTSSGNTIYF. CDR3 in DNA: TGTGCCAGCAGTCCCCCGACAAGCTCTGGAAACACCATATATTTT.

V usage is TRBV11-2 and J usage is TRBJ1-2; possibly TRBD1 for D (5 bases). Looked up from germline, CDR1 is SGHAT and CDR2 is FQNNGV. This CDR3 comprises 19 residues. V was cut by 7 bases and J by 2 bases, with 29 bases left in between. CDR3 coding DNA: TGTGCCAGCACCAACTTCAGGGAACTGAACCCCTCTGGAAACTATGGCTACACCTTC. The encoded protein is CASTNFRELNPSGNYGYTF.

This chain joins TRBV5-1 and TRBJ2-1, with TRBD2 identical over 11 bases. Germline CDR1 is SGHRS and CDR2 is YFSETQ. This CDR3 has 16 amino acids. The trim removed 4 bases at V and 7 bases at J, leaving 10 bases unmatched. In DNA form, the CDR3 reads TGCGCCAGCAGCCCAGGCAAAACTAGCGGGGGAAATGAGCAGTTCTTC. Protein sequence: CASSPGKTSGGNEQFF. The whole variable domain, remainder taken from reference TRBV5-1 and TRBJ2-1, is KAGVTQTPRYLIKTRGQQVTLSCSPISGHRSVSWYQQTPGQGLQFLFEYFSETQRNKGNFPGRFSGRQFSNSRSEMNVSTLELGDSALYLCASSPGKTSGGNEQFFGPGTRLTVL.

The J gene is TRBJ1-1, the V gene TRBV14; TRBD1 might be the D (5 bases). Per the germline V gene, CDR1 is SGHDN and CDR2 is FVKESK. This CDR3 has 17 amino acids. V gave up 0 bases and J gave up 1 base, with 15 bases separating them. The CDR3 nucleotides are TGTGCCAGCAGCCAAGACTTTTTGGGACTGTCGAACACTGAAGCTTTCTTT. The encoded protein is CASSQDFLGLSNTEAFF.

The chain employs TRBV11-2 and TRBJ1-2, with D hard to call. The V and J ends lost 0 bases and 7 bases respectively, with 9 bases between them. The CDR3 is 13 amino acids. Germline V gene sequence: CDR1 SGHAT, CDR2 FQNNGV. This CDR3 is CASSLDSRGGYTF. For the CDR3, the DNA is TGTGCCAGCAGCTTAGATTCCCGGGGTGGCTACACCTTC.

The V gene is TRBV28, the J gene TRBJ2-7; possibly TRBD2 for D (6 bases). The CDR3 loop spans 15 amino acids. V gave up 4 bases and J gave up 5 bases, with 18 bases separating them. The V gene's germline CDR1 is MDHEN and CDR2 SYDVKM. The CDR3 region has the DNA TGTGCCAGCAGTTCGGAGGGAGCCAGGGAAAACGAGCAGTACTTC. This gives the protein CASSSEGARENEQYF.

The chain combines TRBV19 with TRBJ1-5; 7 nucleotides agree with TRBD1. This CDR3 is built from 16 residues. V trimming: 5 bases; J trimming: 8 bases; junction bases outside the gene matches: 15. Germline values: CDR1 LNHDA, CDR2 SQIVND (reference sequence). CDR3 nucleotide sequence: TGTGCCAGTAGTGCGGACAGGTTAAGAAGGTGGGAGCCCCAGCATTTT. This codes for CASSADRLRRWEPQHF. The whole variable domain, filled in from reference TRBV19 and TRBJ1-5, reads DGGITQSPKYLFRKEGQNVTLSCEQNLNHDAMYWYRQDPGQGLRLIYYSQIVNDFQKGDIAEGYSVSREKKESFPLTVTSAQKNPTAFYLCASSADRLRRWEPQHFGDGTRLSIL.

V and J are TRBV11-2 and TRBJ2-5; TRBD2 might be the D (5 bases). CDR1 and CDR2 (germline): SGHAT, FQNNGV. The CDR3 length is 16 residues. V lost 7 bases to trimming and J lost 1 base, with 19 bases between them. CDR3 bases: TGTGCCAGCACCAAGCTCGGGAACCCATCCCAAGAGACCCAGTACTTC. The encoded protein is CASTKLGNPSQETQYF.

A few counts support this clone. The chain employs TRBV28 and TRBJ1-4, with D possibly being TRBD1 (5 bases). Germline V gives CDR1 MDHEN, CDR2 SYDVKM. The CDR3 spans 16 residues. V lost 4 bases to trimming and J lost 0 bases, with 12 bases between them. The CDR3 nucleotides are TGTGCCAGCAGTTGGAGACAGACAGCAACTAATGAAAAACTGTTTTTT. Translating gives CASSWRQTATNEKLFF.

The rearrangement joins TRBV3-1 (or the pseudogene TRBV3-2) to TRBJ2-7; 7 bases map to TRBD2. With 4 bases clipped from V and 4 bases from J, the junction kept 1 base outside the gene matches. Germline V gives CDR1 LGHDT, CDR2 YNNKEL (reference sequence). CDR3 size: 12 residues. The CDR3 region has the DNA TGTGCCAGCAGCCGGGGGGGTTACGAGCAGTACTTC. It yields the protein CASSRGGYEQYF.

The chain uses TRBV15 and TRBJ2-7, with TRBD1 identical over 9 bases. V lost 0 bases to trimming and J lost 5 bases; unmatched junction nucleotides: 5. Germline loops: CDR1 LNHNV, CDR2 YYDKDF (reference sequence). The CDR3 loop spans 15 amino acids. This chain's CDR3 is CATSRDGQGQDEQYF. DNA for the CDR3: TGTGCCACCAGCAGAGATGGACAGGGGCAGGACGAGCAGTACTTC. The full variable domain, completed using reference TRBV15 and TRBJ2-7, is DAMVIQNPRYQVTQFGKPVTLSCSQTLNHNVMYWYQQKSSQAPKLLFHYYDKDFNNEADTPDNFQSRRPNTSFCFLDIRSPGLGDTAMYLCATSRDGQGQDEQYFGPGTRLTVT.

CDR3 protein: CASSQDTRGNTGELFF. For the CDR3, the DNA is TGTGCCAGCAGCCAAGATACGCGGGGAAATACCGGGGAGCTGTTTTTT. J is TRBJ2-2 and V is TRBV3-1 (or the pseudogene TRBV3-2); the D gene is possibly TRBD2 (6 bases). The CDR3 totals 16 residues. Trimming cost V 0 bases and J 5 bases, with 13 bases left between them. Germline loops: CDR1 LGHDT, CDR2 YNNKEL (reference sequence).

The rearrangement uses TRBV3-1 (or the pseudogene TRBV3-2) and TRBJ2-3, with TRBD2 matching 10 bases. Germline loops: CDR1 LGHDT, CDR2 YNNKEL (reference sequence). The CDR3 runs to 16 residues. The trim removed 4 bases at V and 0 bases at J, leaving 4 bases unmatched. The CDR3 is CASSPGTSVSTDTQYF. The CDR3 DNA is TGTGCCAGCAGCCCGGGGACTAGCGTTAGCACAGATACGCAGTATTTT.

The chain employs TRBV19 and TRBJ1-2; D is possibly TRBD1 (6 bases). Germline lookup yields CDR1 LNHDA and CDR2 SQIVND (reference sequence). The CDR3 sequence is 14 residues long. V was shortened by 9 bases and J by 8 bases, with 22 bases between the two germline ends. CDR3 bases: TGTGCCAGCGCGGACAGACCACCCGAGGGGGGCTACACCTTC. Amino acids: CASADRPPEGGYTF.

This clone was counted a single time. The chain joins TRBV5-6 to TRBJ1-6; no firm D call. V lost 2 bases and J 10 bases, leaving 16 bases between the germline ends. The CDR3 is 15 residues long. CDR1 and CDR2 from the germline V gene are SGHDT and YYEEEE. CDR3 nucleotide sequence: TGTGCCAGCAGCTTAGTATCCGGAAGGAGGTCACCCCTCCACTTT. Protein sequence: CASSLVSGRRSPLHF.